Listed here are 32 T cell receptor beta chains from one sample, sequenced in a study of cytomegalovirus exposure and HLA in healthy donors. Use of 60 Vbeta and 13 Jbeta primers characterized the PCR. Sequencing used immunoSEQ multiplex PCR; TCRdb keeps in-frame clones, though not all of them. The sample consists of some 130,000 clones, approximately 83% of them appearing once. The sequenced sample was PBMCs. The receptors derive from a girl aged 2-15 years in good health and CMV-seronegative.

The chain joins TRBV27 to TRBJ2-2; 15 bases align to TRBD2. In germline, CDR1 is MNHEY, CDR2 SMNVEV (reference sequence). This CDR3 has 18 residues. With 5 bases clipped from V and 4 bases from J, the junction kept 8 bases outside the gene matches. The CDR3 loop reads CASSGTSGRPLGTGELFF. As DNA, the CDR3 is TGTGCCAGCAGTGGGACTAGCGGGAGGCCCTTGGGCACCGGGGAGCTGTTTTTT.

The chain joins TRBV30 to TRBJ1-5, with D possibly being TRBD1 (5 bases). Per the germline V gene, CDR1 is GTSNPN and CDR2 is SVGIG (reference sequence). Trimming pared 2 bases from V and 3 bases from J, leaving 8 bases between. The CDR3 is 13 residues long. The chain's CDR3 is CAWSSGHNQPQHF. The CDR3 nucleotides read TGTGCCTGGAGTTCAGGGCACAATCAGCCCCAGCATTTT.

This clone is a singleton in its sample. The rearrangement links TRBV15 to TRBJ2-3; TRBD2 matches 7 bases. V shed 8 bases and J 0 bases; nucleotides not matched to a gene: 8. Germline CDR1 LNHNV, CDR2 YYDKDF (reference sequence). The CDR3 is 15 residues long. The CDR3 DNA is TGTGCCACCTCTTGGGAGGGAGGGAGCACAGATACGCAGTATTTT. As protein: CATSWEGGSTDTQYF.

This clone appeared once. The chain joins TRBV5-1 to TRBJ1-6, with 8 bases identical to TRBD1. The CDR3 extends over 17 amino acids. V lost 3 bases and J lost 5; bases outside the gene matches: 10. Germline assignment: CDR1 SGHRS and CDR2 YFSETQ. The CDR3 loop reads CASSSQPRTGNNSPLHF. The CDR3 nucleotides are TGCGCCAGCAGCTCGCAGCCCCGGACAGGGAATAATTCACCCCTCCACTTT.

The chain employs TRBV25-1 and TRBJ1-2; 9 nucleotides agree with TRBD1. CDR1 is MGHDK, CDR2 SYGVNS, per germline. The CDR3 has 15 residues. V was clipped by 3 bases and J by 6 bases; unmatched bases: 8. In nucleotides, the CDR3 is TGTGCCAGCAGTGATTTCTCCGGACAGGGGCATGGCTACACCTTC. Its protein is CASSDFSGQGHGYTF.

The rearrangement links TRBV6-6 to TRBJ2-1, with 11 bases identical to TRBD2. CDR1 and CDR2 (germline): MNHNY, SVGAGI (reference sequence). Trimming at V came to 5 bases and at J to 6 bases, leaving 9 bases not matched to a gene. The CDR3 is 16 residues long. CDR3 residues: CASSTSLAGALNEQFF. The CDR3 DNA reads TGTGCCAGCAGTACTTCACTAGCGGGGGCCCTCAATGAGCAGTTCTTC.

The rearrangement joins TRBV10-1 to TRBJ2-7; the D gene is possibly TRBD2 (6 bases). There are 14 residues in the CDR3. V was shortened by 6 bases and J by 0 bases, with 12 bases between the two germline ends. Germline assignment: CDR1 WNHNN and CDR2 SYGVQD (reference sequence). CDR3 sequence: CASSVGGSSYEQYF. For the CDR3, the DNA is TGCGCCAGCAGCGTTGGAGGGAGCTCCTACGAGCAGTACTTC.

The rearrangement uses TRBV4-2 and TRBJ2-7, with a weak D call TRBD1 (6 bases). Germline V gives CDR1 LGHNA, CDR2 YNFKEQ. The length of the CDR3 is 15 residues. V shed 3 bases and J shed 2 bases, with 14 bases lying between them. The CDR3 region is CASSHTGSPPYEQYF. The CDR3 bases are TGTGCCAGCAGCCACACAGGGTCCCCACCCTACGAGCAGTACTTC.

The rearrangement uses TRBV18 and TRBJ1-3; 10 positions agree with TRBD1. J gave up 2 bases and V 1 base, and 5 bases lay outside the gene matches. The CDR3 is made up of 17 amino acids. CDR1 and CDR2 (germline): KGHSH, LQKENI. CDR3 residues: CASSPLRQGAAGNTIYF. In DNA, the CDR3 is TGTGCCAGCTCACCACTCCGACAGGGGGCGGCTGGAAACACCATATATTTT.

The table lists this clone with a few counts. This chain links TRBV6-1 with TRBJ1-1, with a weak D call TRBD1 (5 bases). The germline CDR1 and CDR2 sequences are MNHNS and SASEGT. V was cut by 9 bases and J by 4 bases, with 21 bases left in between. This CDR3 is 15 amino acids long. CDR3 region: CASSDGGKPTTEAFF. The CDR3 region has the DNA TGTGCCAGTAGCGACGGGGGGAAACCAACCACTGAAGCTTTCTTT.

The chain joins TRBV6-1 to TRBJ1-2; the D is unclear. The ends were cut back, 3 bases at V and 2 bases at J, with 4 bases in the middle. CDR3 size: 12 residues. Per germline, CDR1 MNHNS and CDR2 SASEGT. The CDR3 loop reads CASSDRNYGYTF. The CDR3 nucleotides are TGTGCCAGCAGTGACAGAAACTATGGCTACACCTTC.

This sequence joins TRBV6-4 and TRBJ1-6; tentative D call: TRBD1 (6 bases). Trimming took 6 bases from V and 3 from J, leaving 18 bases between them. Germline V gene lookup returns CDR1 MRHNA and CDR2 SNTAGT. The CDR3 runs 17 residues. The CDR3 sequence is CASSELVVRGYNSPLHF. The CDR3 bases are TGTGCCAGCAGCGAACTGGTCGTCAGGGGCTATAATTCACCCCTCCACTTT.

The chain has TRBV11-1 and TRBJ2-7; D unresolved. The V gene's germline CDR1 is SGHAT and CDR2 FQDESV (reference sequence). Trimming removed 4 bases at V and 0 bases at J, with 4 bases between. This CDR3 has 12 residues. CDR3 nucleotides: TGTGCCAGCAGCTCAGACTCCTACGAGCAGTACTTC. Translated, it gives CASSSDSYEQYF.

CDR3 sequence (DNA): TGTGCCAGTAGTATAGGACTAGCGGGGGGCTACGAGCAGTACTTC. Protein sequence: CASSIGLAGGYEQYF. V usage is TRBV19 and J usage is TRBJ2-7; 13 nucleotides match TRBD2. This CDR3 is 15 amino acids long. Losses at the gene ends were 1 base for V and 3 bases for J; bases not matched to a gene: 0. CDR1 and CDR2 (germline): LNHDA, SQIVND (reference sequence). Based on the CDR3 plus reference TRBV19 and TRBJ2-7, the full variable domain is DGGITQSPKYLFRKEGQNVTLSCEQNLNHDAMYWYRQDPGQGLRLIYYSQIVNDFQKGDIAEGYSVSREKKESFPLTVTSAQKNPTAFYLCASSIGLAGGYEQYFGPGTRLTVT.

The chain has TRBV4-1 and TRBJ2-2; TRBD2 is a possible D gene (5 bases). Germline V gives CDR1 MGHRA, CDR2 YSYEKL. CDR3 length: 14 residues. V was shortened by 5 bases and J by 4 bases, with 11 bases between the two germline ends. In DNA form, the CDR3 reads TGCGCCAGCAGCGTACCTAGCTCCACCGGGGAGCTGTTTTTT. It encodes CASSVPSSTGELFF.

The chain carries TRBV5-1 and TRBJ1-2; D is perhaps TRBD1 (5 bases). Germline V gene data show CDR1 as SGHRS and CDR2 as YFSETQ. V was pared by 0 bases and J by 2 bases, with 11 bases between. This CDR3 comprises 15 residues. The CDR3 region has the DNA TGCGCCAGCAGCTTGGTGGGCCGGACAAACTATGGCTACACCTTC. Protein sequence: CASSLVGRTNYGYTF.

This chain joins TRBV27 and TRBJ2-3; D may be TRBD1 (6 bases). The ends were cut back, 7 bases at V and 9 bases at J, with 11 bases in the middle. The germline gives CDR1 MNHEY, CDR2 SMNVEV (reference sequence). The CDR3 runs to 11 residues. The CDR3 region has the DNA TGTGCCAGCAAACAGGGATGGACGCAGTATTTT. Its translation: CASKQGWTQYF.

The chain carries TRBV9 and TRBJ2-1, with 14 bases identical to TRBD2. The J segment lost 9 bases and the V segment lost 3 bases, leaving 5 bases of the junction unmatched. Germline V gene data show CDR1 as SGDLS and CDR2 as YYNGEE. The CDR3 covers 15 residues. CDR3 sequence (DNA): TGTGCCAGCAGCGGCCGACTAGCGGGAGGGAGTGAGCAGTTCTTC. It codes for CASSGRLAGGSEQFF.

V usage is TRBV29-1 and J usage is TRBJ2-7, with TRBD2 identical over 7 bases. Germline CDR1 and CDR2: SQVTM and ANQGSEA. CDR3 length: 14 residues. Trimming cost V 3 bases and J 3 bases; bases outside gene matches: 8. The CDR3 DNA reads TGCAGCGTTGACAAAAGTGGCGGGGGCTACGAGCAGTACTTC. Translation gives CSVDKSGGGYEQYF.

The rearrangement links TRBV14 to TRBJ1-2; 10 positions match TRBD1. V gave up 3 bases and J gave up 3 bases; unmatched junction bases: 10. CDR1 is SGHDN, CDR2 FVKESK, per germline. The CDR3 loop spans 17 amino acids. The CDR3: CASSHQLAGTGDYGYTF. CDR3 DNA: TGTGCCAGCAGCCATCAATTAGCCGGGACAGGGGACTATGGCTACACCTTC.

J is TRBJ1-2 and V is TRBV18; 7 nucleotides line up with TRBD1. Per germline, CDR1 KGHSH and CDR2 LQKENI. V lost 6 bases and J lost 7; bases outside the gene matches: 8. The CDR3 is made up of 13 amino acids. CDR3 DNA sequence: TGTGCCAGCTCCCAAACAGGGGATGGTGGCTACACCTTC. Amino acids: CASSQTGDGGYTF.

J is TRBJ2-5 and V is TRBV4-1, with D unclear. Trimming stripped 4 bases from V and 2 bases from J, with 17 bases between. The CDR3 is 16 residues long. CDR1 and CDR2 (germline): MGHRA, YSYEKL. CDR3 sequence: CASSPEPPATQETQYF. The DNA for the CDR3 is TGCGCCAGCAGCCCGGAGCCCCCAGCAACTCAAGAGACCCAGTACTTC.

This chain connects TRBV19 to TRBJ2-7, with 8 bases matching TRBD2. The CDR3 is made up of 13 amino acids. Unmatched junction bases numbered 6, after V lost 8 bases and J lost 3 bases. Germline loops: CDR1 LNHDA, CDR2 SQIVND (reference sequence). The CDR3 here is CASGSGAVYEQYF. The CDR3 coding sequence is TGTGCCAGTGGTAGCGGGGCGGTCTACGAGCAGTACTTC.

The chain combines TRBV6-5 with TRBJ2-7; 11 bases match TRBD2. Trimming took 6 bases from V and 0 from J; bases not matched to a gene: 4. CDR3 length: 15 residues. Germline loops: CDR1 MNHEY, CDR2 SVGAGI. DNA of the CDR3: TGTGCCAGCAGCCGAGGGACTAGCGGCTCCTACGAGCAGTACTTC. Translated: CASSRGTSGSYEQYF.

In nucleotides, the CDR3 is TGTGCCAGCAGCCCCGGGACAGGGGTCAATGAGCAGTTCTTC. This translates into CASSPGTGVNEQFF. The chain combines TRBV7-7 with TRBJ2-1, with TRBD1 identical over 10 bases. Germline loops: CDR1 SSHAT, CDR2 FNYEAQ (reference sequence). This CDR3 comprises 14 residues. The V segment lost 5 bases and the J segment 6 bases; nucleotides outside the gene matches: 4.

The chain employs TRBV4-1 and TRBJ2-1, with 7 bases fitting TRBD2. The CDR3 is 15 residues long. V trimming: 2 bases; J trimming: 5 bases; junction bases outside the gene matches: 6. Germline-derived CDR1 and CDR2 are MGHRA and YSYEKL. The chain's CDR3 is CASSQRLAMNNEQFF. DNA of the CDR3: TGCGCCAGCAGCCAAAGACTAGCTATGAACAATGAGCAGTTCTTC.

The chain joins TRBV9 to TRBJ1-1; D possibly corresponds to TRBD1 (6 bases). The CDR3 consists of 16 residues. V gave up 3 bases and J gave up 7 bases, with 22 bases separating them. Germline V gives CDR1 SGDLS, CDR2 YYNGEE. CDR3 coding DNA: TGTGCCAGCAGCGGCTGGCCACAGGGATCCCGGGATGAAGCTTTCTTT. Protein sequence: CASSGWPQGSRDEAFF.

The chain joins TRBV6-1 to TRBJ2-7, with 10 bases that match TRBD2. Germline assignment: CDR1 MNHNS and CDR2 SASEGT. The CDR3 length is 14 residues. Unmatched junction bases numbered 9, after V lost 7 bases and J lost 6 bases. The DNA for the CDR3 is TGTGCCAGCACCTGGGAGCGGGAGGGCCCCGAGCAGTACTTC. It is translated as CASTWEREGPEQYF.

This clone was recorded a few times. The DNA for the CDR3 is TGTGCCAGTAGTATAGTCCACTCTGGAAACACCATATATTTT. Amino acids: CASSIVHSGNTIYF. The V gene is TRBV19, the J gene TRBJ1-3; D gene unclear. Between the trimmed V and J ends, which lost 1 base and 0 bases, there was a span of 4 bases. The germline CDR1 and CDR2 sequences are LNHDA and SQIVND (reference sequence). This CDR3 comprises 14 residues.

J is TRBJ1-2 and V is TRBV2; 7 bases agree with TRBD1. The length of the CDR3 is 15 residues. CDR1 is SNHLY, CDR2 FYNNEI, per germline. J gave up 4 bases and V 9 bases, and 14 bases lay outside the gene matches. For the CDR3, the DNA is TGTGCCAGTACAGAGGGGGCAGGGCCCTCCTATGGCTACACCTTC. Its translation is CASTEGAGPSYGYTF.

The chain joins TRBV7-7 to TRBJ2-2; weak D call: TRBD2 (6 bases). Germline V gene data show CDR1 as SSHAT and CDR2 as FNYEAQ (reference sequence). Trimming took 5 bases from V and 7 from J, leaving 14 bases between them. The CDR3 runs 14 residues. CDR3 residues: CASSKSGRGGELFF. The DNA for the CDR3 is TGTGCCAGCAGCAAAAGCGGGCGGGGCGGGGAGCTGTTTTTT.

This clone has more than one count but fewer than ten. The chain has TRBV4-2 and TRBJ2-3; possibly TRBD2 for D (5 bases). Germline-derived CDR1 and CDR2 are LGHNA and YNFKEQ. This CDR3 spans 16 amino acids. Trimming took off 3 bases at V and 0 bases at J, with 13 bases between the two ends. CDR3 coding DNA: TGTGCCAGCAGCCACACACTAGTAACGAGCACAGATACGCAGTATTTT. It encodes CASSHTLVTSTDTQYF.